This TCR beta chain is drawn from a study of prognosis after radiotherapy for stage I lung cancer. The germline V gene has CDR1 SGHAT and CDR2 FQNNGV. The CDR3 sequence is 13 residues long. V dropped 5 bases and J dropped 8; count of bases not matched to a gene: 7. Two-round multiplex PCR amplified TCR beta CDR3 from genomic DNA. Round one of PCR was performed, and it used primers specific to each TRBV and TRBJ gene. MiXCR, applied by TCRdb to the multiplex PCR reads, yields one record per CDR3 protein. The table includes about 35,000 distinct CDR3 sequences, 32% detected once. This clonotype appeared a few times.

The source of this sequence is a donor over 45 with non-small cell lung cancer. The V gene is TRBV11-2, the J gene TRBJ1-1; 8 positions match TRBD1. Sequencing used PBMCs, obtained before or after stereotactic body radiation therapy (not recorded which). The CDR3: CASSALPGGEAFF. DNA of the CDR3: TGTGCCAGCAGCGCTCTTCCAGGGGGCGAAGCTTTCTTT.